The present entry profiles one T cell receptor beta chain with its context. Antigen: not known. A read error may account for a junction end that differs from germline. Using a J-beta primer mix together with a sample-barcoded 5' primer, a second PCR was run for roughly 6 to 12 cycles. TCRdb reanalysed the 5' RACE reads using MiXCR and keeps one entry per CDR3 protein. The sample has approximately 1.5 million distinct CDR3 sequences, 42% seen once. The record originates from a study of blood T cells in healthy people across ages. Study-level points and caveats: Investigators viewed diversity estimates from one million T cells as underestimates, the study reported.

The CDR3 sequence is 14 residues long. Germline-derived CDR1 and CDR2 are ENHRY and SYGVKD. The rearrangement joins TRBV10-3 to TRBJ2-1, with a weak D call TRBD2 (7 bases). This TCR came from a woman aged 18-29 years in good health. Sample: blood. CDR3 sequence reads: CAISEGGGHNVQFF. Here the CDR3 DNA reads TGTGCCATCAGTGAAGGCGGGGGACACAATGTGCAGTTCTTC.